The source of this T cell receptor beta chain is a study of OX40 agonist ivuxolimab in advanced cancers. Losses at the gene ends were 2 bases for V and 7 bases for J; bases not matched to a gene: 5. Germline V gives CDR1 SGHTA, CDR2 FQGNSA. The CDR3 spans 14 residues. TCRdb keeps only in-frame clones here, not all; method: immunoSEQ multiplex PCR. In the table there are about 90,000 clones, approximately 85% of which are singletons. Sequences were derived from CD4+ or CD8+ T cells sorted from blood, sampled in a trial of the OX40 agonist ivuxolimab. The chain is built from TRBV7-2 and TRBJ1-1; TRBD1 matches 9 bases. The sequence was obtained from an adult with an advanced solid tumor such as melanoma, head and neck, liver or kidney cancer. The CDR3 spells CASSLLLTGGEAFF. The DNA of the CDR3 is TGTGCCAGCAGCTTACTCCTGACAGGGGGTGAAGCTTTCTTT.